These T cell receptor beta chains were read from a single sample in a study of blood T cell repertoires in COVID-19. Generated by immunoSEQ multiplex PCR, the TCRdb table keeps only in-frame clones and is missing some. Among about 220,000 clones listed, over 70% were seen once. Sequenced sample: peripheral blood. Every receptor here comes from a woman in her 70s with acute or convalescent COVID-19. CDR3s include the opening cysteine and the closing phenylalanine or tryptophan. Fields, in order: D gene, V gene, clone size, J gene, CDR3 protein, CDR3 DNA. A D gene is named only where the DNA matches it firmly. Clone size is shown for a subset of rows, as once, few, many or a class of expanded clone.

d_call: -
v_call: TRBV2
clone_size: -
j_call: TRBJ1-1
cdr3_aa: CARGGTQANTEAFF
cdr3_nt: TGTGCCAGGGGGGGGACTCAGGCGAACACTGAAGCTTTCTTT

d_call: TRBD1
v_call: TRBV3-1/TRBV3-2
clone_size: -
j_call: TRBJ2-7
cdr3_aa: CASSQGPDRAHEQYF
cdr3_nt: TGTGCCAGCAGCCAAGGACCGGACAGGGCCCACGAGCAGTACTTC

d_call: TRBD1
v_call: TRBV6-5
clone_size: -
j_call: TRBJ1-2
cdr3_aa: CASIRGQGEVNGYTF
cdr3_nt: TGTGCCAGCATTCGCGGACAGGGGGAAGTGAATGGCTACACCTTC

d_call: TRBD2
v_call: TRBV9
clone_size: -
j_call: TRBJ2-1
cdr3_aa: CASTQGGGVHGEQFF
cdr3_nt: TGTGCCAGCACCCAAGGCGGGGGTGTACATGGGGAGCAGTTCTTC

d_call: TRBD1
v_call: TRBV18
clone_size: -
j_call: TRBJ1-5
cdr3_aa: CASSRTQGGGNQPQHF
cdr3_nt: TGTGCCAGCTCACGGACACAGGGGGGAGGCAATCAGCCCCAGCATTTT

d_call: TRBD1
v_call: TRBV7-2
clone_size: -
j_call: TRBJ2-1
cdr3_aa: CASSPRQGSYNEQFF
cdr3_nt: TGTGCCAGCAGCCCGAGACAGGGATCCTACAATGAGCAGTTCTTC

d_call: -
v_call: TRBV6-5
clone_size: few
j_call: TRBJ2-3
cdr3_aa: CATRQDGTDTQYF
cdr3_nt: TGTGCCACCAGACAGGACGGCACAGATACGCAGTATTTT

d_call: TRBD2
v_call: TRBV7-6
clone_size: -
j_call: TRBJ2-1
cdr3_aa: CASSRTSGLSSYNEQFF
cdr3_nt: TGTGCCAGCAGCCGGACTAGCGGGTTGAGCTCCTACAATGAGCAGTTCTTC

d_call: -
v_call: TRBV2
clone_size: -
j_call: TRBJ2-5
cdr3_aa: CASSDQIQETQYF
cdr3_nt: TGTGCCAGCAGTGATCAGATCCAAGAGACCCAGTACTTC

d_call: TRBD1
v_call: TRBV7-6
clone_size: -
j_call: TRBJ1-1
cdr3_aa: CASSLDRGTEAFF
cdr3_nt: TGTGCCAGCAGCTTGGACAGGGGGACTGAAGCTTTCTTT

d_call: TRBD1
v_call: TRBV5-1
clone_size: -
j_call: TRBJ1-6
cdr3_aa: CASSHSSDRGNSPLHF
cdr3_nt: TGCGCCAGCAGCCACTCTTCGGACAGGGGAAATTCACCCCTCCACTTT

d_call: -
v_call: TRBV5-1
clone_size: once
j_call: TRBJ2-7
cdr3_aa: CASSLEGQGTYEQYF
cdr3_nt: TGCGCCAGCAGCTTGGAGGGTCAGGGGACCTACGAGCAGTACTTC

d_call: -
v_call: TRBV7-2
clone_size: -
j_call: TRBJ2-7
cdr3_aa: CASSKNDQGTEQYF
cdr3_nt: TGTGCCAGCAGCAAGAATGATCAGGGAACCGAGCAGTACTTC

d_call: -
v_call: TRBV29-1
clone_size: -
j_call: TRBJ2-7
cdr3_aa: CSVGADYEQYF
cdr3_nt: TGCAGCGTTGGGGCAGACTACGAGCAGTACTTC

d_call: TRBD1
v_call: TRBV18
clone_size: -
j_call: TRBJ1-1
cdr3_aa: CASYPGTGGLGAFF
cdr3_nt: TGTGCCAGCTATCCCGGGACAGGGGGACTTGGAGCTTTCTTT

d_call: TRBD2
v_call: TRBV19
clone_size: -
j_call: TRBJ2-5
cdr3_aa: CASKVAGAKTQYF
cdr3_nt: TGTGCCAGTAAGGTAGCGGGGGCGAAGACCCAGTACTTC

d_call: -
v_call: TRBV9
clone_size: -
j_call: TRBJ1-2
cdr3_aa: CASSVEGQAGYTF
cdr3_nt: TGTGCCAGCAGCGTAGAGGGGCAGGCTGGCTACACCTTC

d_call: -
v_call: TRBV30
clone_size: -
j_call: TRBJ1-1
cdr3_aa: CAWTGITEAFF
cdr3_nt: TGTGCCTGGACAGGAATCACTGAAGCTTTCTTT

d_call: -
v_call: TRBV24-1
clone_size: -
j_call: TRBJ2-3
cdr3_aa: CATSDPGGSRGTDTQYF
cdr3_nt: TGTGCCACCAGTGATCCAGGAGGGTCTCGGGGCACAGATACGCAGTATTTT

d_call: -
v_call: TRBV18
clone_size: few
j_call: TRBJ2-3
cdr3_aa: CASSPDRDTQYF
cdr3_nt: TGTGCCAGCTCACCTGACAGGGATACGCAGTATTTT

d_call: -
v_call: TRBV19
clone_size: few
j_call: TRBJ1-4
cdr3_aa: CASSIGGREKLFF
cdr3_nt: TGTGCCAGTAGTATCGGGGGGCGCGAAAAACTGTTTTTT

d_call: TRBD1
v_call: TRBV4-2
clone_size: -
j_call: TRBJ2-1
cdr3_aa: CASSQGGQGNEQFF
cdr3_nt: TGTGCCAGCAGCCAAGGTGGACAGGGGAATGAGCAGTTCTTC

d_call: -
v_call: TRBV28
clone_size: few
j_call: TRBJ2-3
cdr3_aa: CASGRTDTQYF
cdr3_nt: TGTGCCAGCGGGCGTACAGATACGCAGTATTTT

d_call: TRBD1
v_call: TRBV19
clone_size: -
j_call: TRBJ2-3
cdr3_aa: CASRTTGVDTQYF
cdr3_nt: TGTGCCAGTAGGACGACAGGGGTAGATACGCAGTATTTT

d_call: TRBD2
v_call: TRBV20-1
clone_size: -
j_call: TRBJ2-3
cdr3_aa: CSASPSGGTDTQYF
cdr3_nt: TGCAGTGCTAGTCCCAGCGGGGGCACAGATACGCAGTATTTT

d_call: TRBD1
v_call: TRBV24-1
clone_size: once
j_call: TRBJ2-5
cdr3_aa: CATSPGGAWETQYF
cdr3_nt: TGTGCCACCAGTCCAGGGGGCGCGTGGGAGACCCAGTACTTC

d_call: TRBD1
v_call: TRBV6-1
clone_size: -
j_call: TRBJ2-7
cdr3_aa: CASSVNLQGVGDEQYF
cdr3_nt: TGTGCCAGCAGTGTAAACCTACAGGGGGTCGGGGACGAGCAGTACTTC

d_call: -
v_call: TRBV12-3/TRBV12-4
clone_size: -
j_call: TRBJ2-5
cdr3_aa: CASSLWSQETQYF
cdr3_nt: TGTGCCAGCAGTTTATGGAGTCAAGAGACCCAGTACTTC

d_call: -
v_call: TRBV5-1
clone_size: few
j_call: TRBJ1-1
cdr3_aa: CASRVWGDTEAFF
cdr3_nt: TGCGCCAGCCGTGTTTGGGGGGACACTGAAGCTTTCTTT

d_call: -
v_call: TRBV2
clone_size: -
j_call: TRBJ2-1
cdr3_aa: CASSVLNEQFF
cdr3_nt: TGTGCCAGCAGTGTCCTCAATGAGCAGTTCTTC

d_call: -
v_call: TRBV12-3/TRBV12-4
clone_size: -
j_call: TRBJ1-2
cdr3_aa: CASPGPGNYGYTF
cdr3_nt: TGTGCCAGCCCAGGGCCGGGTAACTATGGCTACACCTTC

d_call: -
v_call: TRBV21-1
clone_size: -
j_call: TRBJ2-3
cdr3_aa: CASSKVSVGGLTDTQYF
cdr3_nt: TGTGCCAGCAGCAAAGTGTCGGTCGGGGGGCTCACAGATACGCAGTATTTT

d_call: TRBD1
v_call: TRBV24-1
clone_size: few
j_call: TRBJ2-7
cdr3_aa: CATSDPGQGNYEQYF
cdr3_nt: TGTGCCACCAGTGACCCGGGACAGGGTAACTACGAGCAGTACTTC

d_call: TRBD1
v_call: TRBV4-1
clone_size: -
j_call: TRBJ1-6
cdr3_aa: CASSPTDRGPLRALHF
cdr3_nt: TGCGCCAGCAGCCCGACTGACAGGGGACCCCTGCGGGCCCTCCACTTT

d_call: TRBD2
v_call: TRBV5-1
clone_size: few
j_call: TRBJ2-5
cdr3_aa: CASSPGGSQETQYF
cdr3_nt: TGCGCCAGCAGCCCGGGAGGGAGCCAAGAGACCCAGTACTTC

d_call: TRBD1
v_call: TRBV27
clone_size: -
j_call: TRBJ1-6
cdr3_aa: CASSGRDRINSPLHF
cdr3_nt: TGTGCCAGCAGTGGCAGGGACAGAATCAATTCACCCCTCCACTTT

d_call: -
v_call: TRBV10-2
clone_size: -
j_call: TRBJ1-4
cdr3_aa: CASSEPSEIEKLFF
cdr3_nt: TGCGCCAGCAGTGAGCCATCGGAGATTGAAAAACTGTTTTTT

d_call: -
v_call: TRBV7-9
clone_size: -
j_call: TRBJ2-2
cdr3_aa: CASSLGASAGELFF
cdr3_nt: TGTGCCAGCAGCTTGGGCGCCTCTGCGGGGGAGCTGTTTTTT

d_call: TRBD1
v_call: TRBV10-3
clone_size: -
j_call: TRBJ2-5
cdr3_aa: CAISGQGVETQYF
cdr3_nt: TGTGCCATCAGTGGACAGGGTGTCGAGACCCAGTACTTC

d_call: -
v_call: TRBV5-1
clone_size: -
j_call: TRBJ1-1
cdr3_aa: CASSLQPSVTEAFF
cdr3_nt: TGCGCCAGCAGCTTACAGCCGTCGGTCACTGAAGCTTTCTTT

d_call: TRBD2
v_call: TRBV5-1
clone_size: -
j_call: TRBJ2-5
cdr3_aa: CASSLGGSGAQETQYF
cdr3_nt: TGCGCCAGCAGCTTGGGGGGTAGCGGGGCACAAGAGACCCAGTACTTC

d_call: -
v_call: TRBV4-1
clone_size: -
j_call: TRBJ2-5
cdr3_aa: CASSRRHIQETQYF
cdr3_nt: TGCGCCAGCAGCCGACGACATATCCAAGAGACCCAGTACTTC

d_call: -
v_call: TRBV30
clone_size: -
j_call: TRBJ1-1
cdr3_aa: CAWIGELGTEAFF
cdr3_nt: TGTGCCTGGATAGGAGAGCTGGGCACTGAAGCTTTCTTT

d_call: -
v_call: TRBV5-1
clone_size: once
j_call: TRBJ2-5
cdr3_aa: CASSEQQETQYF
cdr3_nt: TGCGCCAGCTCAGAACAGCAAGAGACCCAGTACTTC

d_call: -
v_call: TRBV20-1
clone_size: few
j_call: TRBJ1-1
cdr3_aa: CSASDSEAFF
cdr3_nt: TGCAGTGCTTCGGACAGTGAAGCTTTCTTT

d_call: TRBD1
v_call: TRBV10-3
clone_size: -
j_call: TRBJ2-2
cdr3_aa: CAISDHNQGATGELFF
cdr3_nt: TGTGCCATCAGTGACCATAACCAGGGGGCAACCGGGGAGCTGTTTTTT

d_call: -
v_call: TRBV19
clone_size: -
j_call: TRBJ2-2
cdr3_aa: CASRKFGGELFF
cdr3_nt: TGTGCCAGTAGGAAGTTCGGCGGGGAGCTGTTTTTT

d_call: TRBD1
v_call: TRBV5-1
clone_size: -
j_call: TRBJ2-2
cdr3_aa: CASSLGTVAGELFF
cdr3_nt: TGCGCCAGCAGCTTAGGGACAGTCGCCGGGGAGCTGTTTTTT

d_call: -
v_call: TRBV15
clone_size: -
j_call: TRBJ2-2
cdr3_aa: CATSGLAGELFF
cdr3_nt: TGTGCCACCAGCGGCTTGGCCGGGGAGCTGTTTTTT

d_call: -
v_call: TRBV9
clone_size: -
j_call: TRBJ1-3
cdr3_aa: CASSVGSGQIGNTIYF
cdr3_nt: TGTGCCAGCAGCGTAGGGTCAGGGCAAATCGGAAACACCATATATTTT

d_call: -
v_call: TRBV7-8
clone_size: few
j_call: TRBJ2-1
cdr3_aa: CASSFNRQNNEQFF
cdr3_nt: TGTGCCAGCAGCTTTAATAGACAGAACAATGAGCAGTTCTTC